Included here is one TCR beta chain sequence, with context. Time point meaning: peripheral blood 6 weeks after treatment start. Germline V gives CDR1 ENHRY, CDR2 SYGVKD. Trimming pared 0 bases from V and 7 bases from J, leaving 9 bases between. This CDR3 comprises 13 residues. This record comes from a study of PD-L1 blockade in urothelial cancer. Study background: T cells numbered a median of roughly 150,000 in the blood samples.

Synthetic templates analogous to TCR were spiked into all PCRs individually. Clones were read by immunoSEQ multiplex PCR, and TCRdb kept only the in-frame ones, dropping some. This table holds some 120,000 clones, about 83% found once. The clonotype was recovered from a man aged 50-60 years with urothelial cancer. Sequencing used PBMCs, obtained around atezolizumab (anti-PD-L1) treatment. The V gene is TRBV10-3, the J gene TRBJ1-2, with D hard to call. CDR3 loop: CAISESEGRGYTF. The CDR3, as DNA: TGTGCCATCAGTGAGTCTGAGGGTCGTGGCTACACCTTC.